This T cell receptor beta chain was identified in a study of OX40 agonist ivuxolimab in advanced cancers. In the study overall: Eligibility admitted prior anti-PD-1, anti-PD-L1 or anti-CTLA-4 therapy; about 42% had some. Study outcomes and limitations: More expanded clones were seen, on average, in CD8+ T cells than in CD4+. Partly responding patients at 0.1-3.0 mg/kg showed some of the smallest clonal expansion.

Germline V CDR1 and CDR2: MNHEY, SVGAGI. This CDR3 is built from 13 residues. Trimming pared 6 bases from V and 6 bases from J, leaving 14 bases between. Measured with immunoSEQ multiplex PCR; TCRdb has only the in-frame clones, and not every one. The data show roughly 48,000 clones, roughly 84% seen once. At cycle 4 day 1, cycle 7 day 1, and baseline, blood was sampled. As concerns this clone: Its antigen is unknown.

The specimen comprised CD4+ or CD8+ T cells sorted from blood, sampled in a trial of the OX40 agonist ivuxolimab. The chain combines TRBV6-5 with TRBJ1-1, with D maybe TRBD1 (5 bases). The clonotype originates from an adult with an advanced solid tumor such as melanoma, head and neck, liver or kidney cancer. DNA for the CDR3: TGTGCCAGCAGCTCAGGGAGGTTTTCTGAAGCTTTCTTT. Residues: CASSSGRFSEAFF.